This is a list of T cell receptor beta chains from one sample in a study of identical twins. TCRdb independently ran MiXCR on the 5' RACE reads; one entry per CDR3 protein. The sample has about 890,000 distinct CDR3 sequences; roughly an eighth are singletons. The same specimen was also included in a second study, on yellow fever vaccine responses in identical twins.

The sample was PBMCs. The receptor set was obtained from a woman between 18 and 29 years old in good health. Each CDR3 is given with its conserved first and last residue. A D gene is named only where the DNA matches it firmly. Clone size is not always given. Where it is, it says once, few, many or a class for expanded clones.

>TRBJ2-3|.|TRBV7-2|many
TGTGCCAGCAGCTTAGCGGGGCACACAGATACGCAGTATTTT
CASSLAGHTDTQYF
>TRBJ2-1|TRBD2|TRBV7-8|many
TGTGCCAGCAGCGTCCTAGCGGGTAGTTACAATGAGCAGTTCTTC
CASSVLAGSYNEQFF
>TRBJ2-3|.|TRBV7-8|.
TGTGCCAGCAGCTTAGATCGCAGGCTCAGTGATACGCAGTATTTT
CASSLDRRLSDTQYF
>TRBJ2-1|TRBD2|TRBV10-1|few
TGCGCCAGCAGTCCGGGACTAGCGGGAGGGTGGAATGAGCAGTTCTTC
CASSPGLAGGWNEQFF
>TRBJ2-5|.|TRBV28|.
TGTGCCAGCAGGTCGGGGGTGGAAGAGACCCAGTACTTC
CASRSGVEETQYF
>TRBJ1-1|TRBD1|TRBV29-1|.
TGCAGCGCTCTTCATACAGGGGGGAGGACTGAAGCTTTCTTT
CSALHTGGRTEAFF
>TRBJ2-4|TRBD2|TRBV20-1|.
TGCAGTGCTAGCCGGACTAGCGGGGGGGTCGTGGCCAAAAACATTCAGTACTTC
CSASRTSGGVVAKNIQYF
>TRBJ2-1|TRBD1|TRBV25-1|.
TGTGCCAGCAGTGAATTTCTCGCGGACAGGCCGTTCTTC
CASSEFLADRPFF
>TRBJ2-3|.|TRBV20-1|.
TGCAGTGCTAGAGATACGACGGGTTGGGATACGCAGTATTTT
CSARDTTGWDTQYF
>TRBJ1-1|.|TRBV7-3|few
TGTGCCAGCAGCTTAAGGGGGAGTTCCTCCACTGAAGCTTTCTTT
CASSLRGSSSTEAFF
>TRBJ1-2|TRBD1|TRBV7-2|few
TGTGCCAGCAGCCCACAATCCGGGACAGGAGGCTATGGCTACACCTTC
CASSPQSGTGGYGYTF
>TRBJ2-3|TRBD2|TRBV10-2|.
TGCGCCAGCAGGACTAGCGGGAGTGGAACAGATACGCAGTATTTT
CASRTSGSGTDTQYF
>TRBJ2-7|TRBD2|TRBV2|.
TGTGCCAGCATGGGGAGGGGTCTAGCGGGAGGATCCGAGCAGTACTTC
CASMGRGLAGGSEQYF
>TRBJ2-1|.|TRBV7-2|.
TGTGCCAGCAGAGACAGTAGGGGGAGCTCCTACAATGAGCAGTTCTTC
CASRDSRGSSYNEQFF
>TRBJ2-2|TRBD2|TRBV18|.
TGTGCCAGCTCACCATCGACTAGCGGGGTTAACACCGGGGAGCTGTTTTTT
CASSPSTSGVNTGELFF
>TRBJ2-7|TRBD2|TRBV12-3/TRBV12-4|.
TGTGCCAGCAGCACAAGGACTAGCGGGGGGTACGAGCAGTACTTC
CASSTRTSGGYEQYF
>TRBJ2-5|TRBD1|TRBV20-1|.
TGCAGTGCAATAAGGACAGGGGGCTGGTCGGAGACCCAGTACTTC
CSAIRTGGWSETQYF
>TRBJ2-1|.|TRBV11-3|.
TGTGCCAGCAGCCTCAACCCCTTGGCTCCACATGAGCAGTTCTTC
CASSLNPLAPHEQFF
>TRBJ2-2|.|TRBV6-5|few
TGTGCCAGCAGTTACTGGGGCAGATCAGTCGGGGAGCTGTTTTTT
CASSYWGRSVGELFF
>TRBJ1-1|.|TRBV14|few
TGTGCCAGCAGCCAAGATTGGGCAGACCCTGAAGCTTTCTTT
CASSQDWADPEAFF
>TRBJ1-1|.|TRBV4-1|.
TGCGCCAGCAGCCCCAACCCCCTTCGGGGGTCGGACACTGAAGCTTTCTTT
CASSPNPLRGSDTEAFF
>TRBJ2-3|TRBD2|TRBV13|many
TGTGCCAGCAGCCACCTCGGTTCTAGCGGGAAGGGGGATACGCAGTATTTT
CASSHLGSSGKGDTQYF
>TRBJ2-5|.|TRBV10-3|many
TGTGCCATCAGTAAATCAGACAGCTCCCAAGAGACCCAGTACTTC
CAISKSDSSQETQYF
>TRBJ1-4|.|TRBV7-9|few
TGTGCCAGCACGGCAGGGCTCACGTCTAATGAAAAACTGTTTTTT
CASTAGLTSNEKLFF
>TRBJ2-7|TRBD2|TRBV10-3|.
TGTGCCACTAATGGACTAGCGGGAGCAAGCGAGCAGTACTTC
CATNGLAGASEQYF
>TRBJ2-3|.|TRBV25-1|.
TGTGCCACCACTCCGGAACTAGCCACAGATACGCAGTATTTT
CATTPELATDTQYF
>TRBJ2-1|.|TRBV24-1|few
TGTGCCACCACCTCACCTTACAATGAGCAGTTCTTC
CATTSPYNEQFF
>TRBJ2-1|.|TRBV12-3/TRBV12-4|many
TGTGCCAGCAGCCCCGGTTTTTATGAGCAGTTCTTC
CASSPGFYEQFF
>TRBJ2-5|.|TRBV4-2|few
TGTGCCAGCAGCCAAGAGCCCCGCGGGTCATGGACCCAGTACTTC
CASSQEPRGSWTQYF